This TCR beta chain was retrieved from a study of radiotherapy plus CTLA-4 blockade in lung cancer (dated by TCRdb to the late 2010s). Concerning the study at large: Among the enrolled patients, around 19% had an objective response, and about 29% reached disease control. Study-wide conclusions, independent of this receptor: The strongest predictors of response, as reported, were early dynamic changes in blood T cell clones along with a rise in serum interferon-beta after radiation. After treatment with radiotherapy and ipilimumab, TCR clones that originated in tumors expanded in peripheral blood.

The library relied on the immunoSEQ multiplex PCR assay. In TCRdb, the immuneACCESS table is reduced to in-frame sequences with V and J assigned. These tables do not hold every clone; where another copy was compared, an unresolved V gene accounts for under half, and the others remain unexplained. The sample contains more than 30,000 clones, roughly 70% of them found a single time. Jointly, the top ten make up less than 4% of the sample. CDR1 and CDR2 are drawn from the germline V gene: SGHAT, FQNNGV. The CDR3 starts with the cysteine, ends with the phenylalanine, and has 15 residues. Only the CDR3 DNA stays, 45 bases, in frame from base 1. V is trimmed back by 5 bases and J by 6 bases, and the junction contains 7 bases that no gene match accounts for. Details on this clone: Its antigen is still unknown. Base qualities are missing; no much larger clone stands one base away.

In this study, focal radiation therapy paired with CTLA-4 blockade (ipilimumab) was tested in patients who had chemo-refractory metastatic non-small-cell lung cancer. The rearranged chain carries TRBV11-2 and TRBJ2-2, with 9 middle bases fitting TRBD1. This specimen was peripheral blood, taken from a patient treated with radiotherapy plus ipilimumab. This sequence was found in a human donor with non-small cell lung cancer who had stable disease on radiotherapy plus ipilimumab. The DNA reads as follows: TGTGCCAGCAGCCGGGACAGGGACCTTTCCGGGGAGCTGTTTTTT. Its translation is CASSRDRDLSGELFF.